The T cell receptor beta chain described here comes from a study of T-cell memory formation after mild COVID-19. This clonotype was recorded once. The final CDR3 position lacks the conserved phenylalanine or tryptophan, pointing to a likely read error. No DNA is shown, since the ends of the CDR3 on it are uncertain; the CDR3 is the one TCRdb lists. TCRdb redid the calling of the 5' RACE reads with MiXCR, one entry per CDR3 protein. The sample has about 290,000 distinct CDR3 sequences, about 15% seen once. Inclusive of both ends, the CDR3 amounts to 13 amino acids. CDR1 SEHNR and CDR2 FQNEAQ come from the germline V gene (reference sequence).

Sequencing used PBMCs or a T cell subset sorted from them (not recorded which). This receptor was obtained from a man aged 18 to 35 who had mild COVID-19 (a few samples of this study predate the infection). Cell type and time point are not known. The rearrangement uses TRBV7-9 and TRBJ1-3; the table's D call, TRBD1, was not checked against the DNA. The CDR3 is CASSHPVGAPIIC.